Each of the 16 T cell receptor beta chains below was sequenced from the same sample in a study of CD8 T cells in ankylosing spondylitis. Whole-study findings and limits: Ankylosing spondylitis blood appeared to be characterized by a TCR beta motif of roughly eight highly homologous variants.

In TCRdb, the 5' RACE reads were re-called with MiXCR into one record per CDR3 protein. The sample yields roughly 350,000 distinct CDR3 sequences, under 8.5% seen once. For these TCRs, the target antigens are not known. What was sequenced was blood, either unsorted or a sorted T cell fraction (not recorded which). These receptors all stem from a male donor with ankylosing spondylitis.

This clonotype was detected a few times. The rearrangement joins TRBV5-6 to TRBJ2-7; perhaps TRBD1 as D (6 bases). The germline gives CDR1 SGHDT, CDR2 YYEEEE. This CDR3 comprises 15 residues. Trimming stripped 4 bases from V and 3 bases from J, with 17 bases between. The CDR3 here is CASSPFRDNLYEQYF. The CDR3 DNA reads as TGTGCCAGCAGCCCGTTCCGGGACAACCTCTACGAGCAGTACTTC.

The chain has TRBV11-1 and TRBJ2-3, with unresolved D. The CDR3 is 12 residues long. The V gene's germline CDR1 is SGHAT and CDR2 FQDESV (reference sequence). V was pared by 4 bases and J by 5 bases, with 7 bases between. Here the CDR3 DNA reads TGTGCCAGCAGCTCCGCCGTAGATACGCAGTATTTT. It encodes CASSSAVDTQYF.

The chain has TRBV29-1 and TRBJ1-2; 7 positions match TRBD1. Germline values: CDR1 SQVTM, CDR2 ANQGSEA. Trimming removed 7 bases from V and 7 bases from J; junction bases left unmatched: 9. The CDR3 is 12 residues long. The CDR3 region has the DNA TGCAGCGCGATAGGGACAGTTGGTGGCTACACCTTC. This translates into CSAIGTVGGYTF.

In nucleotides, the CDR3 is TGCAGTGCTAGGGGGGGAGCGGAAAGAAGTTTGAATGAGCAGTTCTTC. As protein: CSARGGAERSLNEQFF. The chain employs TRBV20-1 and TRBJ2-1, with D possibly being TRBD2 (6 bases). The CDR3 runs 16 residues. The V end lost 3 bases, the J end lost 7 bases, and 22 bases lay between the germline ends. Germline V lookup: CDR1 DFQATT, CDR2 SNEGSKA (reference sequence).

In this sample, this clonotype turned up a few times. The DNA for the CDR3 is TGTGCCAGCAGTTATGAGGGATTCGGCTACACCTTC. It yields the protein CASSYEGFGYTF. This sequence joins TRBV6-2 or TRBV6-3 and TRBJ1-2, with unresolved D. The CDR3 spans 12 residues. The germline CDR1 and CDR2 sequences are MNHEY and SVGEGT. V dropped 3 bases and J dropped 8 bases, with 10 bases sitting between them.

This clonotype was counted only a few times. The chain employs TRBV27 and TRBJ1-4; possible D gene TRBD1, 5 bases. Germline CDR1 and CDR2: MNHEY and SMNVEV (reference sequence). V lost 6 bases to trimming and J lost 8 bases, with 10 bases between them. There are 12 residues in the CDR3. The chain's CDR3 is CASRGVGEKLFF. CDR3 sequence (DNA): TGTGCCAGCAGGGGGGTAGGCGAAAAACTGTTTTTT.

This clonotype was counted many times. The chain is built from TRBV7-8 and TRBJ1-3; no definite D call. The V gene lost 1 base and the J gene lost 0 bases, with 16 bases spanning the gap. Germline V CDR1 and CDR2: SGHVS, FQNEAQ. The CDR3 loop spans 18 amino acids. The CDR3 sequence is CASSLEVDYYPSGNTIYF. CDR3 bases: TGTGCCAGCAGCTTAGAGGTTGATTACTACCCCTCTGGAAACACCATATATTTT.

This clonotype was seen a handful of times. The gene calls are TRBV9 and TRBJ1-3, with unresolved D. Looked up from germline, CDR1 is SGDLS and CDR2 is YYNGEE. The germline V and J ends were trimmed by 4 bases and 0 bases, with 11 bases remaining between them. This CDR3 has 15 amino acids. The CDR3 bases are TGTGCCAGCAGCCCCCGACTCATCTCTGGAAACACCATATATTTT. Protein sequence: CASSPRLISGNTIYF.

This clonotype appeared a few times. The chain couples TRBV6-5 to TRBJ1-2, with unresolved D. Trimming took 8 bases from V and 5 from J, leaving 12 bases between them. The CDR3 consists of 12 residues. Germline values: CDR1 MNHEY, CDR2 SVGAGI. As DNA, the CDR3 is TGTGCCAGCTGGAGGTTATGGTATGGCTACACCTTC. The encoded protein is CASWRLWYGYTF.

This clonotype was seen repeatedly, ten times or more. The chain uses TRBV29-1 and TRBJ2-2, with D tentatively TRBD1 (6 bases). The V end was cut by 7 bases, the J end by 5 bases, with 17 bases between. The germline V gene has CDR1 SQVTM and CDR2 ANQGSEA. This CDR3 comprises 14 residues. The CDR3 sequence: CSGTRDIRTGELFF. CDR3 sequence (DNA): TGCAGCGGAACACGGGACATTAGAACCGGGGAGCTGTTTTTT.

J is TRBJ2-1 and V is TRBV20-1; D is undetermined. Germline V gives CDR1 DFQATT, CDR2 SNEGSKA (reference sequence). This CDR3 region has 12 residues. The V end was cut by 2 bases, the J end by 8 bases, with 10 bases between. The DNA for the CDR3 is TGCAGTGCTAGATTTATGACCGATGAGCAGTTCTTC. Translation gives CSARFMTDEQFF.

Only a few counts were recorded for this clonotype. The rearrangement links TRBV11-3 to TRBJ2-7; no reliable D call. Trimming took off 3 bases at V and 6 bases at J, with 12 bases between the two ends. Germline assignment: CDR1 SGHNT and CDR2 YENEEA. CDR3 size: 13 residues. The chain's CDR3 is CASSFEGPGEQYF. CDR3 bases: TGTGCCAGCAGCTTCGAAGGGCCCGGCGAGCAGTACTTC.

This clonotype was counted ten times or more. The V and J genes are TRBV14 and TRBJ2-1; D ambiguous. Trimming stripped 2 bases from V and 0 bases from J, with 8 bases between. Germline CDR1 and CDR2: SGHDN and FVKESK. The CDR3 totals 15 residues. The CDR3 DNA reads TGTGCCAGCAGCCAAACTGCAGGCTCCTACAATGAGCAGTTCTTC. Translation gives CASSQTAGSYNEQFF.

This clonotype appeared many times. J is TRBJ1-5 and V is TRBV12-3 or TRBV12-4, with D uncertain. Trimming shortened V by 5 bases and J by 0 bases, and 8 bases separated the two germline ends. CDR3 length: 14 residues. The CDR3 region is CASSPVYSNQPQHF. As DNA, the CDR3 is TGTGCCAGCAGTCCAGTGTATAGCAATCAGCCCCAGCATTTT.

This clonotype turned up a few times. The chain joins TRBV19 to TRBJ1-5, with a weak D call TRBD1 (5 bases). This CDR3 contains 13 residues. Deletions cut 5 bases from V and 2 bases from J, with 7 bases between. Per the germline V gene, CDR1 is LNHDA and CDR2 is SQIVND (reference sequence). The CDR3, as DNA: TGTGCCAGTAGTGTGACAGGCAATCAGCCCCAGCATTTT. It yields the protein CASSVTGNQPQHF.

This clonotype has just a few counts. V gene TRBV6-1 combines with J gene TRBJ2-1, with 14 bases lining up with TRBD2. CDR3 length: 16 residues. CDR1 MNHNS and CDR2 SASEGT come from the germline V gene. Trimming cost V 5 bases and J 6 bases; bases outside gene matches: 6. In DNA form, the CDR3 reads TGTGCCAGCAGTCGGACTAGCGGGAGGAGGGGCAATGAGCAGTTCTTC. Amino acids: CASSRTSGRRGNEQFF.